This TCR beta chain was identified in a study of monozygotic twins with inflammatory bowel disease. Points from the study as a whole: IBD patients displayed reduced TCRbeta diversity (inverse Simpson) when set against healthy co-twins. Researchers reported no repertoire similarity difference between concordant and discordant twins, possibly from limited power.

Details on this clonotype: Its target is not known.

Germline values: CDR1 SGHKS, CDR2 YYEKEE (reference sequence). There are 14 residues in the CDR3. Every single donor had a 2.5 ml blood sample drawn. UMIs were attached via template switching, each with a 6-nucleotide sample barcode. TCRdb re-called the 5' RACE reads and catalogs CDR3 proteins one per entry, DNA excluded. The clone table shows approximately 210,000 distinct CDR3 sequences, with the ten largest holding 7.5% to 9.5%. V usage is TRBV5-5 and J usage is TRBJ1-2. The TCR was taken from a human donor with ulcerative colitis or Crohn's disease, or a healthy co-twin of an affected twin (not recorded which). Sequenced input: blood. CDR3 in amino acids: CASTGQGAVYGYTF. Together with reference TRBV5-5 and TRBJ1-2, the CDR3 gives the full variable domain: DAGVTQSPTHLIKTRGQQVTLRCSPISGHKSVSWYQQVLGQGPQFIFQYYEKEERGRGNFPDRFSARQFPNYSSELNVNALLLGDSALYLCASTGQGAVYGYTFGSGTRLTVV.